The 14 T cell receptor beta chains reported below all come from one sample, sequenced in a study of glioma-infiltrating T cells after dendritic cell vaccination. Generated by immunoSEQ multiplex PCR, the TCRdb table keeps only in-frame clones and is missing some. Of tens of thousands of clones in the sample, roughly 84% are singletons; the top ten hold 2% to 2.5%. Time point: after dendritic cell vaccination, including at tumor progression/relapse. Specimen: blood, collected after dendritic cell vaccination. These TCRs come from a human donor with glioblastoma.

This clone appeared once. The chain is built from TRBV5-1 and TRBJ2-3, with D perhaps TRBD2 (6 bases). Germline V CDR1 and CDR2: SGHRS, YFSETQ. The CDR3 totals 17 residues. V gave up 4 bases and J gave up 0 bases, with 18 bases separating them. CDR3 nucleotides: TGCGCCAGCAGCACCCGGCTTACGGGGGTGAGCACAGATACGCAGTATTTT. Protein product: CASSTRLTGVSTDTQYF.

This clone was counted a single time. The V gene is TRBV10-1, the J gene TRBJ1-2; D is possibly TRBD1 (6 bases). This CDR3 spans 13 amino acids. The germline gives CDR1 WNHNN, CDR2 SYGVQD (reference sequence). V was shortened by 5 bases and J by 5 bases, with 12 bases between the two germline ends. CDR3 loop: CASSQWTDYGYTF. CDR3 DNA sequence: TGCGCCAGCAGTCAATGGACAGATTATGGCTACACCTTC.

The chain combines TRBV7-9 with TRBJ1-1; 7 bases fit TRBD1. Germline loops: CDR1 SEHNR, CDR2 FQNEAQ (reference sequence). J lost 5 bases, V lost 4 bases, and 16 bases had no gene match. The CDR3 is 17 residues long. Here the CDR3 reads CASSSLQTGLGRTEAFF. DNA of the CDR3: TGTGCCAGCAGCTCCTTACAGACAGGGCTGGGTCGAACTGAAGCTTTCTTT.

The sample holds a few counts of this clone. The CDR3: CASSRIYEQYF. The CDR3 DNA reads as TGTGCCAGCAGCAGGATTTACGAGCAGTACTTC. The rearrangement uses TRBV25-1 and TRBJ2-7, with D unclear. The CDR3 length is 11 residues. Trimming cost V 6 bases and J 4 bases, with 7 bases left between them. CDR1 and CDR2 from the germline V gene are MGHDK and SYGVNS.

The chain carries TRBV27 and TRBJ2-7; D remains unclear. The length of the CDR3 is 13 residues. Trimming pared 0 bases from V and 2 bases from J, leaving 5 bases between. Germline CDR1 reads MNHEY; CDR2 reads SMNVEV (reference sequence). CDR3 amino acids: CASSLSSPYEQYF. The CDR3 DNA sequence: TGTGCCAGCAGTTTATCGTCTCCCTACGAGCAGTACTTC.

The table lists this clone with a count of one. The chain links TRBV4-3 to TRBJ1-5, with D uncertain. The CDR3 is 14 residues long. Germline V gene sequence: CDR1 LGHNA, CDR2 YSLEER. V lost 1 base and J lost 1, with 5 bases in between. The CDR3 bases are TGCGCCAGCAGCCAAGCCAGGAGCAATCAGCCCCAGCATTTT. This translates into CASSQARSNQPQHF.

The chain carries TRBV2 and TRBJ2-1; 8 nucleotides agree with TRBD1. Germline V gene data show CDR1 as SNHLY and CDR2 as FYNNEI. This CDR3 spans 14 amino acids. V trimming: 7 bases; J trimming: 2 bases; junction bases outside the gene matches: 4. CDR3 loop: CASTRDRPYNEQFF. The CDR3 bases are TGTGCCAGCACTAGGGACAGGCCCTACAATGAGCAGTTCTTC.

The V and J genes are TRBV10-3 and TRBJ2-1; TRBD2 matches 8 bases. Losses at the gene ends were 8 bases for V and 0 bases for J; bases not matched to a gene: 9. The CDR3 is made up of 16 amino acids. Germline CDR1 ENHRY, CDR2 SYGVKD. CDR3 protein: CAIGGAGGPSYNEQFF. For the CDR3, the DNA is TGTGCCATCGGGGGGGCGGGAGGCCCCTCCTACAATGAGCAGTTCTTC.

This chain connects TRBV19 to TRBJ2-7; D possibly corresponds to TRBD1 (5 bases). The CDR3 is made up of 12 amino acids. V lost 10 bases and J 2 bases, leaving 12 bases between the germline ends. Germline V gene sequence: CDR1 LNHDA, CDR2 SQIVND (reference sequence). The CDR3, as DNA: TGTGCCACCTCCTGGGGCACCTACGAGCAGTACTTC. Encoded protein: CATSWGTYEQYF.

The J gene is TRBJ1-5, the V gene TRBV19, with a weak D call TRBD1 (5 bases). The CDR3 totals 12 residues. Per the germline V gene, CDR1 is LNHDA and CDR2 is SQIVND (reference sequence). V lost 6 bases and J lost 4, with 7 bases in between. DNA of the CDR3: TGTGCCAGTAGCCCAGGGAATCAGCCCCAGCATTTT. Translation gives CASSPGNQPQHF.

This clone was seen only once. This chain connects TRBV7-3 to TRBJ2-2; D unclear. The CDR3 sequence is 12 residues long. Germline V gives CDR1 SGHTA, CDR2 FQGTGA. Between the trimmed V and J ends, which lost 4 bases and 6 bases, there was a span of 6 bases. The CDR3 DNA reads as TGTGCCAGCAGCTCTCCGGCCGGGGAGCTGTTTTTT. The encoded protein is CASSSPAGELFF.

The rearrangement links TRBV4-1 to TRBJ2-5, with D tentatively TRBD2 (5 bases). The CDR3 loop spans 19 amino acids. V gave up 0 bases and J gave up 2 bases, with 22 bases separating them. In germline, CDR1 is MGHRA, CDR2 YSYEKL. CDR3 sequence: CASSQDGPMAGFGQETQYF. CDR3 coding DNA: TGCGCCAGCAGCCAAGATGGTCCTATGGCGGGTTTCGGGCAAGAGACCCAGTACTTC.

The V and J genes are TRBV9 and TRBJ2-5, with D perhaps TRBD2 (5 bases). The end of the DNA is better explained by TRBJ2-7, so the J call may be wrong. CDR1 and CDR2 from the germline V gene are SGDLS and YYNGEE. The CDR3 extends over 12 amino acids. CDR3 coding DNA: TGTGCCAGCAGCGTATACGAGGGCGAGCAGTACTTC. Its protein product is CASSVYEGEQYF.

The chain uses TRBV11-3 and TRBJ2-3; TRBD2 matches 7 bases. Germline trimming cut 5 bases from V and 3 bases from J; bases unmatched to any gene: 8. The V gene's germline CDR1 is SGHNT and CDR2 YENEEA. The CDR3 loop spans 15 amino acids. Here the CDR3 reads CASSPRSGDTDTQYF. CDR3 sequence (DNA): TGTGCCAGCAGCCCGCGGAGCGGGGATACAGATACGCAGTATTTT.